This T cell receptor (beta chain) was profiled in a study of OX40 agonist ivuxolimab in advanced cancers. For context, the study as a whole: Ivuxolimab, which targeted the costimulatory receptor OX40 (CD134), was an agonistic, fully human IgG2 monoclonal antibody. Patients were allowed to have had prior anti-PD-1, anti-PD-L1 or anti-CTLA-4 therapy, and 40% to 45% of the dose-escalation patients had previously received checkpoint inhibitors. The paper describes the monotherapy dose-escalation part (N of about 50 patients) of the phase I trial of ivuxolimab. Intravenous ivuxolimab was administered to patients every 2 weeks at six dose levels: 0.01, 0.1, 0.3, 1.5, 3 and 10 mg/kg. Three dose-escalation patients achieved partial responses, one with hepatocellular carcinoma and two with cutaneous melanoma. The point of sequencing TCRbeta in the periphery was to test whether ivuxolimab changed TCR sequence diversity and drove clonal T-cell expansion. In the dose-escalation cohort, 82.7% of patients were male, and the mean age was approximately 60 years, with a range of roughly 20 to 85. Among the roughly 52 dose-escalation patients, 19 had hepatocellular carcinoma, 15 or so melanoma, 9 renal cell carcinoma and 9 head and neck cancer. Paper-wide results and their limitations: In the 0.1-3.0 mg/kg groups, partial responders had among the lowest normalized peripheral clonal expansion, particularly in CD8+ T cells. At doses of 0.1 to 3.0 mg/kg, clonal expansion of both CD4+ and CD8+ T cells in blood was seen between baseline and week 6. On average, CD8+ T cells showed more expanded clones than CD4+ T cells after ivuxolimab. The antigen specificity of the clonally expanded peripheral T cells was not determined. Low levels of normalized T-cell clonal expansion were also seen in some patients who did not respond.

To sequence the TCRbeta CDR3 region, genomic DNA was isolated from the sorted cells. The immunoSEQ Assay was used to sequence the TCRbeta CDR3 regions. TCRdb took this table from immuneACCESS and kept in-frame rearrangements with V and J called. Such tables lack part of the clones; where checked against another copy, unresolved V genes explain under half of the gap, and the rest is unexplained. In this sample the table shows some 63,000 clones, 90% to 95% of which occur a single time. Around 20% of the sample lies in the top ten. As for this clone: This clone's antigen is unknown. Base qualities are not recorded, but no much larger clone differs from it by a single base.

The trial excluded patients who had a history of autoimmune disease or who were on systemic immunosuppression. Peripheral blood for TCR sequencing was collected from all dose cohorts at baseline, on cycle 4 day 1, and on cycle 7 day 1. The samples were drawn from a first-in-human, open-label, multicenter phase I dose-escalation trial of ivuxolimab. The trial enrolled adults with locally advanced or metastatic head and neck squamous cell, hepatocellular, melanoma or renal cell carcinoma. Before TCR sequencing, CD4+ and CD8+ T cells were separately sorted from peripheral blood. As encoded in the germline V gene (reference sequence), CDR1 is SEHNR while CDR2 is FQNEAQ. A distance of 11 bases separates the germline ends of V and J, which lose 5 bases and 10 bases respectively. The CDR3 covers 11 residues, taking in both the cysteine and the phenylalanine. Left in the record is the CDR3 DNA by itself, 33 bases read in frame from the first base.

Recombination joined TRBV7-9 with TRBJ1-2, with the D gene uncertain. Source: CD4+ or CD8+ T cells sorted from blood, taken in a trial of the OX40 agonist ivuxolimab. This sequence was found in an adult with an advanced solid tumor such as melanoma, head and neck, liver or kidney cancer. The sequenced DNA: TGTGCCAGCAGCCGGTCTAGAGACTACACCTTC. It encodes CASSRSRDYTF. Joined to the reference TRBV7-9 and TRBJ1-2 proteins, this CDR3 gives the full variable domain: DTGVSQNPRHKITKRGQNVTFRCDPISEHNRLYWYRQTLGQGPEFLTYFQNEAQLEKSRLLSDRFSAERPKGSFSTLEIQRTEQGDSAMYLCASSRSRDYTFGSGTRLTVV.